The clone carrying this TCR beta chain was picked up a small number of times. Its cognate antigen is unknown. Trimming stripped 0 bases from V and 7 bases from J, with 10 bases between. The CDR3 contains 14 residues. The germline V gene has CDR1 MNHNY and CDR2 SVGAGI (reference sequence). The data stem from a study of beta chain features in type 1 diabetes. Study information: All samples together contributed 100 million to 120 million sorted cells for examination.

Expressed TCRB transcripts got sequenced, as all isolated RNA was reverse transcribed. TCRdb's copy holds only in-frame clones and misses some; the assay was immunoSEQ multiplex PCR. The sample comprises around 280,000 clones, 7% to 9% of which are singletons, and 0.9% to 1.2% rests with the top ten. General study findings and limits: Equally in patients and controls, shorter templates might have been favored by PCR.

Sequencing input: central memory CD4+ T cells from blood. The J gene is TRBJ1-5, the V gene TRBV6-6; no firm D call. This sequence was found in a woman younger than 30 in good health. The CDR3 region is CASSYSEGWQPQHF. The DNA for the CDR3 is TGTGCCAGCAGTTACTCAGAAGGGTGGCAGCCCCAGCATTTT.